The entry below gives a single TCR beta chain sequence along with its context. This clonotype was observed a few times. Its antigen target is currently unknown. It has no much larger one-base neighbor in the sample; base qualities were not kept. The data were taken from a study of blood T cells in healthy people across ages (dated by TCRdb to about 2015). As for the study more broadly: In model experiments, template switching captured roughly one uniquely barcoded TCR beta cDNA molecule for every two T cells. The study measured age-related changes in TCR beta repertoire diversity using deep sequencing normalized with unique cDNA molecular identifiers. The study analyzed two additional independent replicas of 1 million unique cDNA reads from the same blood draw for two donors, one aged 18 to 29 and one aged 80 or older. The donors were split into four age groups: young (average roughly 15 years), middle-aged (39), aged (about 56) and long-lived (roughly 88). Donors of different ages were randomly distributed across sequencing lanes to avoid experimental bias.

What the study reported, not specific to this receptor: The long-lived group showed more naive CD4+ T cells, fewer expanded clones and increased TCR diversity than the aged group, suggesting age selection. There was a strong correlation between observed TCR beta diversity and the percentage of naive T cells measured by flow cytometry. Observed TCR beta diversity per million T cells fell roughly linearly with age, and a significant reduction was already apparent by age roughly 40. Donor CMV infection status was unknown, potentially confounding age-related changes in expanded clonotypes. Total diversity estimates from one million sequenced T cells were considered lower bounds and underestimates. Conclusive comparison of naive and antigen-experienced compartments was prevented by the profiling of bulk unsorted PBMCs.

From the cysteine up to the phenylalanine, the CDR3 has a length of 14 residues. The read is trimmed to its CDR3 DNA, 42 bases read in frame from base 1. Trimming removed 4 bases from V and 2 bases from J, leaving 9 bases between the germline ends. CDR1 and CDR2, per the germline V gene, are SGHAT and FQNNGV. The method behind the library was 5' RACE. The sequencer listed for this sample is Illumina HiSeq 2500. A second PCR of roughly 6 to 11 cycles was run with a J-beta primer mix and a sample-barcoded 5' primer. A unique molecular identifier was introduced onto each TCR beta cDNA molecule by a template-switch 5' adaptor carrying 12 random nucleotides. Each sample yielded at least 3 million CDR3-containing paired-end reads. First-strand cDNA synthesis was performed from all RNA using the Mint cDNA synthesis kit, with priming by a TRBC-specific oligonucleotide. All cDNA was treated with uracil-DNA glycosylase and then went through a first 18-cycle PCR with the universal primers M1SS and BC2_uni_R. In the source study's methods: Normalization of each sample was performed by random selection of 1 million high-quality reads, each carrying a distinct molecular identifier. Instead of being binned into consensus sequences, reads with shared molecular identifiers were discarded. MiTCR, run with a Q25 quality threshold and the strictest error-elimination algorithm, handled CDR3 identification, clonotype clustering and error correction. A nonparametric unseen species model using Euler transformation provided a lower-bound estimate of total TCR beta diversity. The public reads were reprocessed in TCRdb via fastp at Q25 and MiXCR, keeping in-frame beta chains. Rows with one shared CDR3 protein collapse into an entry with the most common genes and DNA. The V and J calls were determined by TCRdb, not by the authors. For this sample the table gives around 1,500,000 distinct CDR3 sequences, of which roughly 27% were detected only once. Roughly 8.2% of the sample is taken by the ten largest.

The approximately 39 donors, aged about 6 to 95 years, were systemically healthy Caucasian individuals from Russia. Each donor gave about 11 milliliters of peripheral blood, drawn into EDTA-treated Vacutainer tubes. PBMCs were isolated by Ficoll-Paque density-gradient centrifugation, with at least 7 million obtained per sample. Total RNA was extracted from PBMCs with Trizol reagent, with at least 6 micrograms obtained per sample. Naive CD45RAhigh/CD27high T cell percentages were measured by flow cytometry on a PBMC aliquot from every donor. What was sequenced was blood. The sequence was collected from a woman aged 25 to 39 in good health. This chain is built from TRBV11-2 and TRBJ2-1, with no confidently assigned D gene. The bases read TGTGCCAGCAGCTCCGGACCACCCTACAATGAGCAGTTCTTC. Its coded protein is CASSSGPPYNEQFF.